Listed below are T cell receptor beta chains from one sample, sequenced in a study of OX40 agonist ivuxolimab in advanced cancers. The assay was immunoSEQ multiplex PCR, and TCRdb's table has in-frame clones only and misses some. The table shows some 58,000 clones, with roughly 86% occurring only once. The sample was CD4+ or CD8+ T cells sorted from blood, taken in a trial of the OX40 agonist ivuxolimab. These receptors were taken from an adult with an advanced solid tumor such as melanoma, head and neck, liver or kidney cancer. The CDR3 runs from the conserved cysteine through the conserved F or W. A D gene is named only where the DNA matches it firmly. Only some rows state a clone size, as once, few, many or a class for expanded clones.

cdr3_length	v_call	d_call	j_call	clone_size	cdr3_aa	cdr3_nt
15	TRBV4-2	NA	TRBJ1-3	NA	CASSPRDGRGNTIYF	TGTGCCAGCAGCCCGCGAGACGGGAGGGGAAACACCATATATTTT
12	TRBV7-9	NA	TRBJ2-3	NA	CASTRRTDTQYF	TGTGCCAGCACCCGGCGGACAGATACGCAGTATTTT
13	TRBV10-3	NA	TRBJ2-7	NA	CAIRGADPPGQYF	TGTGCCATCAGAGGGGCTGATCCGCCTGGGCAGTACTTC
16	TRBV2	TRBD1	TRBJ1-1	NA	CARTYWTGPMNTEAFF	TGTGCCAGAACTTACTGGACAGGGCCGATGAACACTGAAGCTTTCTTT
16	TRBV18	TRBD1	TRBJ2-7	few	CASSPRFRQGTYEQYF	TGTGCCAGCTCACCACGGTTTCGACAGGGAACCTACGAGCAGTACTTC
11	TRBV9	NA	TRBJ2-2	few	CASRGTGELFF	TGTGCCAGCCGTGGCACCGGGGAGCTGTTTTTT
13	TRBV5-5	NA	TRBJ1-5	NA	CASSLISNQPQHF	TGTGCCAGCAGCCTCATTAGCAATCAGCCCCAGCATTTT
12	TRBV5-5	NA	TRBJ2-1	NA	CASSPYYNEQFF	TGTGCCAGCAGCCCCTACTACAATGAGCAGTTCTTC
15	TRBV19	NA	TRBJ1-5	many	CASSILDRSNQPQHF	TGTGCCAGTAGTATACTGGACAGAAGCAATCAGCCCCAGCATTTT
15	TRBV7-2	NA	TRBJ2-1	NA	CASSLSGVSYNEQFF	TGTGCCAGCAGCTTATCAGGGGTCTCCTACAATGAGCAGTTCTTC